A selection of T cell receptor beta chains follows, all from one sample in a study of blood T cell repertoires in COVID-19. Profiling relied on immunoSEQ multiplex PCR, and the TCRdb table lists in-frame clones only, not all of them. The table shows around 340,000 clones, with roughly 90% occurring only once. What was sequenced was peripheral blood. These receptors were taken from a woman aged 55-70 years with COVID-19, enrolled during active disease. Each CDR3 is given without its conserved first and last residue. A D gene is named only where the DNA matches it firmly.

TRBV18 | - | ASSPSDLANTGELF
TRBV7-7 | - | ASSLQGYGTDTQY
TRBV6-2/TRBV6-3 | - | ASSYPPRDTQY
TRBV27 | TRBD2 | ASSLQDAGDEQF
TRBV6-6 | - | ASSTGGWNTEAF
TRBV7-9 | - | ASSLVGPYYEQY
TRBV6-6 | TRBD1 | ASRGQGFPEKLF
TRBV2 | - | ASSDPGEKLF
TRBV5-6 | TRBD1 | ASSPRDREKGYT
TRBV5-4 | TRBD1 | ASSLGQGAGETQY
TRBV6-5 | TRBD1 | ASSYGQGRSPLH
TRBV5-1 | TRBD1 | ASSATGEGNQPQH
TRBV18 | - | ASSPRGDRSEQY
TRBV11-2 | TRBD2 | ASSPTSGGLDGELF
TRBV7-8 | - | ASSPGGDLYGYT
TRBV7-2 | - | ASSPPVRYEQY
TRBV4-1 | - | ASSQGSPYAGYT
TRBV6-2/TRBV6-3 | - | ASSYQNLNTEAF
TRBV7-2 | TRBD1 | ASSSWTGGNEKLF
TRBV18 | - | ASSPPGDNYGYT
TRBV10-3 | - | AISQGWVPYNEQF
TRBV7-2 | - | ASSTRGGPLTTNYGYT
TRBV12-5 | - | ASGPQTPPSANTGELF
TRBV30 | TRBD2 | AWSVTSGGEQY
TRBV7-9 | - | ASSLDAGGAYEQY
TRBV4-1 | TRBD1 | ASSPRDSYYNEQF
TRBV18 | - | ASSPGGAGNTIY